This T cell receptor beta chain was identified in a study of T cells after yellow fever vaccination. Looking at the study overall: Preparation used SMART-Seq v4 Ultra Low Input for the low-cell-number fractions.

As regards this clonotype: No antigen is known for it.

Overall study findings and caveats: After the booster, 96% of CD4 and 88% of CD8 primary-response clones were re-detected. A small proportion of clonotypes was detected in both the CD4 and CD8 compartments. FACS-sorted repertoires could harbor abundant contaminating bulk-population clonotypes.

CDR1 and CDR2 (germline): LGHNA, YSLEER. The CDR3 is made up of 15 amino acids. V dropped 0 bases and J dropped 3 bases, with 9 bases sitting between them. TCRdb called the 5' RACE reads again in MiXCR, with one record for every CDR3 protein. The profile covers some 560,000 distinct CDR3 sequences, with roughly 17% appearing a single time and around a sixth taken by the ten largest. The chain combines TRBV4-3 with TRBJ2-1; no clear D gene. Sequencing was performed on PBMCs, taken around 5 days after the first yellow fever vaccination. This sequence was found in a man between 18 and 35 years old who received the YFV17D yellow fever vaccine. The CDR3 loop reads CASSQEGWDYNEQFF. CDR3 coding DNA: TGCGCCAGCAGCCAAGAAGGGTGGGACTACAATGAGCAGTTCTTC.